This section outlines one TCR beta chain sequence together with its context. This receptor's antigen is unknown. Base qualities were left out, and no much larger clone turns up one base away. There are 15 amino acids in the CDR3, from cysteine to phenylalanine inclusive. The read is trimmed to its CDR3 DNA, 45 bases read in frame from base 1. According to the germline V gene, CDR1 reads MNHEY and CDR2 reads SVGEGT. The junction shows trimming of 6 bases on V and 0 bases on J, plus 9 bases between the germline ends. The sample comes from a study of T cell responses to AZD1222 COVID-19 vaccine (dated by TCRdb to the early 2020s). About the study as a whole: AZD1222 recipients with second doses at about 4 weeks or about 12 weeks were pooled, because spike-specific TCR depth and breadth did not differ between schedules. TCR sequencing was performed for 230 to 250 trial participants, of whom about 210 were given two doses of AZD1222 and 26 were given two doses of MenACWY control vaccine. Trial participants were enrolled into age subgroups of 18-55, 56-69 and 70-plus years, which contained approximately 150, 28 and 58 TCR-sequenced participants, respectively. Study-level results and caveats: Reportedly, almost half of the unique spike-specific TCRs recognized epitopes lying outside the regions that are mutated in the B.1.351 and B.1.1.7 variants. Only five to seven AZD1222 recipients were SARS-CoV-2 seropositive at baseline, limiting conclusions about previously exposed vaccinees. In the small 56-69-year group, the increase in depth fell short of significance, most likely because of low power. CD4 TCRs associated with the vaccine covered the entire spike protein, and the dominant responses were in regions 160-218 and 743-854. Because no samples from the day 14 peak response were available, repertoires could be characterized only after the peak T cell response. After two AZD1222 doses, spike-specific TCR breadth and depth were significantly higher than at day 0 and than in MenACWY recipients. Participants were mostly white British, with more females than males. The authors suggested clonal diversity may have been underestimated.

What this sample's time point label stands for: baseline before first vaccination. Samples from vaccinated people were obtained from the UK trials COV001 and COV002, which included a single-blind randomized controlled phase 2/3 trial of AZD1222 (ChAdOx1 nCoV-19) in healthy adults. Trial participant PBMC samples were collected at day 0 and day 28 after the second dose for TCRbeta chain sequencing. The CDR3 regions of human TCRbeta chains were analyzed by immunosequencing. From the authors' description of their analysis: TCRs in the repertoires were matched against a reference library of SARS-CoV-2-specific TCRs that had been generated with the MIRA antigen-specificity platform. Breadth was defined as the fraction of unique TCRs that were SARS-CoV-2-associated. Depth was defined as the fraction of total T cells that were SARS-CoV-2-associated. Using the MIRA data, each spike-specific TCR was assigned both to the spike region to which the TCR was reactive and to a CD4 or CD8 class. Log10-transformed breadth and depth values were compared by one-way ANOVA with Sidak's multiple comparisons tests. The table was pulled from immuneACCESS by TCRdb, which kept in-frame rearrangements only. Such tables lose some clones; where checked, under half of the loss comes from unresolved V genes, and the rest has no known cause. Clonal size and the V and J genes are those of that table, whereas D and trimming came from the DNA. This sample has 110,000 or so clones in its table, and nearly 90% of those were observed once. The ten largest clones add up to around a sixth of the sample.

The sequence came from an adult in good health. The specimen was peripheral blood, collected on day 0 of AZD1222 vaccination. Recombination joined TRBV6-2 or TRBV6-3 with TRBJ2-6; the D gene lacks a confident call. The CDR3 reads CASSPGHSGANVLTF. The DNA sequence is as follows: TGTGCCAGCAGCCCGGGCCACTCTGGGGCCAACGTCCTGACTTTC.